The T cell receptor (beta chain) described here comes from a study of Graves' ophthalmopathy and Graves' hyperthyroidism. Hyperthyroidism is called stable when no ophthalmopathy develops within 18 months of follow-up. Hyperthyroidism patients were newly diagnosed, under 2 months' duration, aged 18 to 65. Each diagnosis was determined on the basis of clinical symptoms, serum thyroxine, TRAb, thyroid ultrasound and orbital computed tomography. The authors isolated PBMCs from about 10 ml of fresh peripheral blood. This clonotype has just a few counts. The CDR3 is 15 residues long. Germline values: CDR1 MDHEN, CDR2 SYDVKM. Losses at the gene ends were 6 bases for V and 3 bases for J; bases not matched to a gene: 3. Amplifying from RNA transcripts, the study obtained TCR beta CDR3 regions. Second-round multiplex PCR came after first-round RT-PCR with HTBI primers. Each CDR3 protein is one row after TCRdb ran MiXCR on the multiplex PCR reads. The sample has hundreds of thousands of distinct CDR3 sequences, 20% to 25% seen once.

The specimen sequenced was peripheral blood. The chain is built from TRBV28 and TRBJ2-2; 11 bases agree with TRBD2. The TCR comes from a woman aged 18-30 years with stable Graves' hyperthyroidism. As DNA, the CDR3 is TGTGCCAGCAGAACGGGACTAGCGGACACCGGGGAGCTGTTTTTT. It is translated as CASRTGLADTGELFF.